The 15 T cell receptor beta chains below all came from one sample that was sequenced in a study of shared clonotypes between healthy human individuals. The data were produced by immunoSEQ multiplex PCR, yet TCRdb's version contains in-frame clones alone and is incomplete. This repertoire shows about 980,000 clones, around 80% found once; its top ten account for about 1.5%. Source material: memory CD4+ T cells sorted from blood. Subset here: CD45RA-negative fraction. The receptors shown here come from a man aged 18 to 30 in good health.

The rearrangement links TRBV25-1 to TRBJ2-1, with 9 bases matching TRBD2. This CDR3 contains 15 residues. CDR1 is MGHDK and CDR2 is SYGVNS in the germline V gene. V trimming: 5 bases; J trimming: 10 bases; junction bases outside the gene matches: 12. The CDR3 coding sequence is TGTGCCAGCAGTAGGTCTAGCGGGGCCGGGGCGGAGCAGTTCTTC. Translated, it gives CASSRSSGAGAEQFF.

The J gene is TRBJ1-5, the V gene TRBV18; no clear D. The CDR3 contains 14 residues. Germline CDR1 and CDR2: KGHSH and LQKENI. Trimming pared 4 bases from V and 5 bases from J, leaving 12 bases between. DNA for the CDR3: TGTGCCAGCTCACAGAAGGGCGGAGATCAGCCCCAGCATTTT. Amino acid sequence: CASSQKGGDQPQHF.

On this clone itself: A read error may account for a junction end that differs from germline. The V gene is TRBV7-7, the J gene TRBJ2-3; D is perhaps TRBD1 (6 bases). Germline V gene lookup returns CDR1 SSHAT and CDR2 FNYEAQ (reference sequence). The CDR3 covers 15 residues. CDR3 residues: CASSLGGNRADTQYF. CDR3 bases: TGTGCTAGCAGCTTAGGGGGAAATCGGGCAGATACGCAGTATTTT.

The rearrangement uses TRBV28 and TRBJ1-2; no clear D gene. Deletions cut 5 bases from V and 8 bases from J, with 21 bases between. The CDR3 consists of 15 residues. Per germline, CDR1 MDHEN and CDR2 SYDVKM. In nucleotides, the CDR3 is TGTGCCAGCAGTCCCCACGGACTTACAACGGGGGGCTACACCTTC. Amino acid sequence: CASSPHGLTTGGYTF.

This clone was seen more than once but under ten times. The chain carries TRBV18 and TRBJ1-5; no definite D call. Germline V gene data show CDR1 as KGHSH and CDR2 as LQKENI. The CDR3 runs to 13 residues. The ends were cut back, 6 bases at V and 5 bases at J, with 11 bases in the middle. For the CDR3, the DNA is TGTGCCAGCTCGAAGAGGGTGGATCAGCCCCAGCATTTT. The encoded protein is CASSKRVDQPQHF.

The sample holds many counts of this clone. The V call is TRBV7-9, the J call TRBJ1-6; 8 bases fit TRBD1. Germline V gives CDR1 SEHNR, CDR2 FQNEAQ (reference sequence). The CDR3 covers 15 residues. The V and J ends lost 0 bases and 13 bases, in that order; junction bases with no gene match: 8. The CDR3 coding sequence is TGTGCCAGCAGCTTAGCTGACAGGGGCCCGAAGCCCCTCCACTTT. Residues: CASSLADRGPKPLHF.

The chain is built from TRBV29-1 and TRBJ2-5; 10 bases are a match to TRBD2. Per the germline V gene, CDR1 is SQVTM and CDR2 is ANQGSEA. With V trimmed by 2 bases and J by 5 bases, 8 bases remained unmatched. The CDR3 extends over 15 amino acids. Written as DNA, the CDR3 is TGCAGCGTTGAATTGGCTAGCGGGGGTCAGGAGACCCAGTACTTC. This sequence encodes CSVELASGGQETQYF. Looking up the rest from reference TRBV29-1 and TRBJ2-5 gives the full variable domain: SAVISQKPSRDICQRGTSLTIQCQVDSQVTMMFWYRQQPGQSLTLIATANQGSEATYESGFVIDKFPISRPNLTFSTLTVSNMSPEDSSIYLCSVELASGGQETQYFGPGTRLLVL.

The CDR3 loop reads CSVEGGSASIQYF. DNA for the CDR3: TGCAGCGTTGAAGGGGGGTCGGCCTCCATTCAGTACTTC. The chain recombines TRBV29-1 with TRBJ2-4, with D perhaps matching TRBD1 or TRBD2 (5 bases each). CDR3 length: 13 amino acids. Trimming shortened V by 1 base and J by 9 bases, and 13 bases separated the two germline ends. CDR1 and CDR2 from the germline V gene are SQVTM and ANQGSEA.

The chain couples TRBV5-1 to TRBJ1-2; TRBD1 agrees at 7 bases. Germline CDR1 reads SGHRS; CDR2 reads YFSETQ. This CDR3 contains 14 residues. The junction had 7 bases not matched to a gene; V was cut back by 4 bases and J by 4 bases. The CDR3 protein is CASSEQGFGYGYTF. In DNA, the CDR3 is TGCGCCAGCAGCGAACAGGGGTTTGGCTATGGCTACACCTTC.

The chain uses TRBV30 and TRBJ1-5, with D possibly TRBD1 on 6 matching bases. CDR3 length: 13 amino acids. Germline assignment: CDR1 GTSNPN and CDR2 SVGIG (reference sequence). V dropped 4 bases and J dropped 4 bases, with 11 bases sitting between them. CDR3 in amino acids: CAWNPGANQPQHF. As DNA, the CDR3 is TGTGCCTGGAACCCGGGGGCTAATCAGCCCCAGCATTTT.

In this sample, this clone turned up once. The chain links TRBV5-1 to TRBJ1-4, with a possible D match to TRBD1 (5 bases). V was shortened by 4 bases and J by 5 bases, with 15 bases between the two germline ends. The CDR3 is 15 residues long. Germline CDR1 SGHRS, CDR2 YFSETQ. The CDR3 region has the DNA TGCGCCAGCAGCAGAAAAGGGACCGCCAATGAAAAACTGTTTTTT. This gives the protein CASSRKGTANEKLFF.

This chain connects TRBV18 to TRBJ2-4; 9 bases are shared with TRBD2. Germline CDR1 and CDR2: KGHSH and LQKENI. After removal of 3 bases from V and 8 bases from J, the junction contained 5 bases not matched to a gene. The CDR3 length is 14 residues. The CDR3 region is CASSPQRGVDIQYF. In DNA form, the CDR3 reads TGTGCCAGCTCACCTCAGCGGGGGGTTGACATTCAGTACTTC. The full variable domain, completed using reference TRBV18 and TRBJ2-4, is NAGVMQNPRHLVRRRGQEARLRCSPMKGHSHVYWYRQLPEEGLKFMVYLQKENIIDESGMPKERFSAEFPKEGPSILRIQQVVRGDSAAYFCASSPQRGVDIQYFGAGTRLSVL.

The chain links TRBV5-1 to TRBJ2-5; 8 nucleotides align to TRBD2. Trimming took 6 bases from V and 5 from J; bases not matched to a gene: 15. The CDR3 has 16 residues. CDR1 SGHRS and CDR2 YFSETQ come from the germline V gene. This chain's CDR3 is CASKPGTGGPVETQYF. DNA of the CDR3: TGCGCCAGCAAACCCGGGACGGGGGGGCCGGTGGAGACCCAGTACTTC.

The V and J genes are TRBV11-2 and TRBJ1-1; maybe TRBD1 (5 bases). The CDR3 runs 13 residues. CDR1 and CDR2 from the germline V gene are SGHAT and FQNNGV. V was trimmed by 4 bases and J by 6 bases, leaving 12 bases between them. The CDR3 bases are TGTGCCAGCAGCTCCGGGGGTAGGGCTGAAGCTTTCTTT. It codes for CASSSGGRAEAFF.

In this sample, this clone turned up a few times. This chain links TRBV6-5 with TRBJ1-6; weak D call: TRBD1 (5 bases). The CDR3 length is 15 residues. Trimming took 0 bases from V and 7 from J, leaving 10 bases between them. Germline V CDR1 and CDR2: MNHEY, SVGAGI. DNA for the CDR3: TGTGCCAGCAGTTACTCGGCAGGGAGAAATTCACCCCTCCACTTT. This sequence encodes CASSYSAGRNSPLHF.